Reported below is one T cell receptor (beta chain). In germline, CDR1 is SGHTA, CDR2 FQGTGA. The CDR3 covers 17 residues. V was clipped by 5 bases and J by 4 bases; unmatched bases: 10. This entry belongs to a study of radiotherapy plus CTLA-4 blockade in lung cancer. Here immunoSEQ multiplex PCR was the method, and the copy in TCRdb shows in-frame clones only, minus some. The sample records tens of thousands of clones, about 88% being singletons. Material: peripheral blood, obtained from a patient treated with radiotherapy plus ipilimumab. The V gene is TRBV7-3, the J gene TRBJ2-6; 8 positions agree with TRBD1. This receptor was taken from a human donor with non-small cell lung cancer who had stable disease on radiotherapy plus ipilimumab. CDR3 coding DNA: TGTGCCAGCAGCCTTATACGGACAGGGCCCGGGGCCAACGTCCTGACTTTC. This encodes CASSLIRTGPGANVLTF.